This entry lists 22 T cell receptor beta chains sequenced from one sample in a study of cytomegalovirus exposure and HLA in healthy donors. 13 Jbeta primers and 60 Vbeta primers were used for the PCR. Here immunoSEQ multiplex PCR was the method, and the copy in TCRdb shows in-frame clones only, minus some. This sample carries some 200,000 clones, roughly 80% of them seen once, and the ten largest clones take nearly 3%. Sequences were obtained from PBMCs. The receptors were sampled from a young woman in good health and CMV-seronegative.

The chain combines TRBV29-1 with TRBJ2-1; 9 bases agree with TRBD1. V shed 3 bases, J shed 8 bases, and the junction held 5 bases outside the gene matches. Germline V CDR1 and CDR2: SQVTM, ANQGSEA. The CDR3 spans 13 residues. The CDR3 reads CSVDSDRGYEQFF. As DNA, the CDR3 is TGCAGCGTTGATTCGGACAGGGGCTATGAGCAGTTCTTC.

The chain uses TRBV28 and TRBJ1-4; D perhaps matches TRBD1 (6 bases). Trimming shortened V by 5 bases and J by 4 bases, and 14 bases separated the two germline ends. This CDR3 is built from 15 residues. Germline lookup yields CDR1 MDHEN and CDR2 SYDVKM. The CDR3 spells CASSREQGYNEKLFF. The CDR3 coding sequence is TGTGCCAGCAGTAGAGAACAGGGATATAATGAAAAACTGTTTTTT.

The chain is built from TRBV5-1 and TRBJ2-5; TRBD1 aligns across 8 bases. This CDR3 has 15 residues. From germline, CDR1 is SGHRS and CDR2 YFSETQ. The junction had 10 bases not matched to a gene; V was cut back by 4 bases and J by 5 bases. The CDR3 spells CASSPDRARPETQYF. CDR3 coding DNA: TGCGCCAGCAGCCCGGACAGGGCTCGGCCCGAGACCCAGTACTTC.

V gene TRBV5-5 combines with J gene TRBJ2-3; 8 nucleotides agree with TRBD1. The CDR3 runs 16 residues. V shed 4 bases and J 3 bases; nucleotides not matched to a gene: 10. Per germline, CDR1 SGHKS and CDR2 YYEKEE (reference sequence). Here the CDR3 reads CASSLWQGARTDTQYF. For the CDR3, the DNA is TGTGCCAGCAGCCTTTGGCAGGGGGCGCGTACAGATACGCAGTATTTT.

The chain is built from TRBV6-5 and TRBJ2-5, with D tentatively TRBD2 (6 bases). Germline V gene sequence: CDR1 MNHEY, CDR2 SVGAGI. V shed 5 bases and J shed 7 bases, with 14 bases lying between them. CDR3 length equals 13 residues. The CDR3 region is CASSIREKATQYF. CDR3 sequence (DNA): TGTGCCAGCAGTATTCGGGAGAAGGCGACCCAGTACTTC.

V usage is TRBV4-2 and J usage is TRBJ1-3; D might be TRBD1 (5 bases). This CDR3 is 16 amino acids long. The V and J ends lost 3 bases and 3 bases respectively, with 15 bases between them. CDR1 is LGHNA, CDR2 YNFKEQ, per germline. The CDR3 sequence: CASSHEFQGGGNTIYF. The CDR3 nucleotides read TGTGCCAGCAGCCATGAGTTCCAGGGAGGTGGAAACACCATATATTTT.

V and J are TRBV4-1 and TRBJ2-7, with D uncertain. Germline V gene lookup returns CDR1 MGHRA and CDR2 YSYEKL. The V gene lost 4 bases and the J gene lost 0 bases, with 10 bases spanning the gap. This CDR3 has 14 amino acids. CDR3: CASSPFQVSYEQYF. CDR3 bases: TGCGCCAGCAGCCCCTTCCAGGTCTCCTACGAGCAGTACTTC.

The genes are TRBV7-6 and TRBJ2-1, with 7 bases matching TRBD1. V dropped 5 bases and J dropped 3; count of bases not matched to a gene: 13. CDR1 SGHVS and CDR2 FNYEAQ come from the germline V gene. The CDR3 covers 17 residues. CDR3 sequence: CASSPPRQGDDYNEQFF. In DNA form, the CDR3 reads TGTGCCAGCAGCCCGCCCCGACAGGGAGATGACTACAATGAGCAGTTCTTC.

The chain links TRBV11-2 to TRBJ2-1; 9 bases agree with TRBD1. The V segment lost 5 bases and the J segment 6 bases; nucleotides outside the gene matches: 2. This CDR3 is built from 13 residues. CDR1 is SGHAT and CDR2 is FQNNGV in the germline V gene. The CDR3 nucleotides are TGTGCCAGCAGCCGGGACAGGGTCAATGAGCAGTTCTTC. This codes for CASSRDRVNEQFF.

The V and J genes are TRBV6-6 and TRBJ1-2; D gene ambiguous. The ends were cut back, 0 bases at V and 4 bases at J, with 12 bases in the middle. The CDR3 runs 15 residues. The germline CDR1 and CDR2 sequences are MNHNY and SVGAGI (reference sequence). The CDR3 DNA follows: TGTGCCAGCAGTTACTCCATCTGGGCGAGCTATGGCTACACCTTC. Encoded protein: CASSYSIWASYGYTF.

This clone was counted once. The DNA of the CDR3 is TGTGCCAGCAGTTTAGGGTTAGGGGGGGCGAGCAATCAGCCCCAGCATTTT. Residues: CASSLGLGGASNQPQHF. The chain couples TRBV28 to TRBJ1-5; D is possibly TRBD1 (6 bases). Deletions cut 2 bases from V and 1 base from J, with 15 bases between. Germline assignment: CDR1 MDHEN and CDR2 SYDVKM. The CDR3 loop spans 17 amino acids.

This clone occurred a few times. CDR3 amino acids: CASSPSWGTSGVYEQYF. DNA for the CDR3: TGTGCCAGCAGCCCATCATGGGGGACTAGCGGAGTCTACGAGCAGTACTTC. The rearrangement uses TRBV7-9 and TRBJ2-7, with 11 positions matching TRBD2. Germline V gene lookup returns CDR1 SEHNR and CDR2 FQNEAQ (reference sequence). V dropped 5 bases and J dropped 3; count of bases not matched to a gene: 12. The CDR3 has 17 amino acids.

The rearrangement uses TRBV11-3 and TRBJ1-1; no firm D call. Germline V lookup: CDR1 SGHNT, CDR2 YENEEA. CDR3 length: 12 amino acids. Trimming removed 1 base from V and 8 bases from J, with 8 bases in between. This CDR3 is CASSLGKSEAFF. CDR3 nucleotide sequence: TGTGCCAGCAGCTTAGGTAAATCCGAAGCTTTCTTT.

J is TRBJ2-6 and V is TRBV4-1; D remains unclear. The CDR3 is made up of 15 amino acids. V lost 9 bases, J lost 0 bases, and 12 bases lay in between. The V gene's germline CDR1 is MGHRA and CDR2 YSYEKL. For the CDR3, the DNA is TGCGCCAGTGCCGGGTACTCCTCTGGGGCCAACGTCCTGACTTTC. Its protein product is CASAGYSSGANVLTF.

This chain joins TRBV19 and TRBJ1-5; D call uncertain. Trimming took 7 bases from V and 5 from J, leaving 21 bases between them. This CDR3 is built from 16 residues. Germline V lookup: CDR1 LNHDA, CDR2 SQIVND (reference sequence). The CDR3 loop is CASTYRWRRRDQPQHF. The CDR3 nucleotides read TGTGCCAGTACCTATCGGTGGCGGCGGCGGGATCAGCCCCAGCATTTT.

In its sample, this clone was seen once. The chain joins TRBV29-1 to TRBJ2-3; D unclear. V lost 4 bases and J 0 bases, leaving 8 bases between the germline ends. CDR1 and CDR2 from the germline V gene are SQVTM and ANQGSEA. The CDR3 runs to 13 residues. CDR3: CSVGLASTDTQYF. The CDR3, as DNA: TGCAGCGTTGGACTTGCTAGCACAGATACGCAGTATTTT.

J is TRBJ1-3 and V is TRBV6-5; possibly TRBD1 for D (6 bases). Looked up from germline, CDR1 is MNHEY and CDR2 is SVGAGI. The CDR3 has 16 residues. Trimming took 2 bases from V and 0 from J, leaving 11 bases between them. This chain's CDR3 is CASSYGRQASGNTIYF. CDR3 DNA sequence: TGTGCCAGCAGTTACGGGAGACAGGCCTCTGGAAACACCATATATTTT.

This clone was recorded a few times. The chain carries TRBV5-6 and TRBJ2-3, with 9 nucleotides matching TRBD1. Germline CDR1 and CDR2: SGHDT and YYEEEE. This CDR3 has 15 amino acids. Germline trimming cut 3 bases from V and 4 bases from J; bases unmatched to any gene: 6. The CDR3 spells CASSSGQGWADTQYF. In nucleotides, the CDR3 is TGTGCCAGCAGCTCGGGACAGGGATGGGCAGATACGCAGTATTTT.

The chain recombines TRBV6-1 with TRBJ2-1; 8 bases map to TRBD2. Germline values: CDR1 MNHNS, CDR2 SASEGT. The CDR3 covers 18 residues. V lost 2 bases to trimming and J lost 2 bases; unmatched junction nucleotides: 11. The CDR3 loop is CASSESLGGSGAYNEQFF. CDR3 in DNA: TGTGCCAGCAGTGAATCCCTAGGAGGTAGCGGGGCCTACAATGAGCAGTTCTTC.

Comment on this clone: The junction differs from germline at one of its ends, possibly a read error. The chain employs TRBV30 and TRBJ1-2, with TRBD1 matching 8 bases. CDR3 length: 14 residues. Germline assignment: CDR1 GTSNPN and CDR2 SVGIG (reference sequence). The CDR3 reads CAWREQGVGYGYPF. As DNA, the CDR3 is TGTGCCTGGAGGGAACAGGGGGTGGGCTATGGCTACCCCTTC.

This clone appeared a few times. The chain recombines TRBV9 with TRBJ2-5, with 12 nucleotides matching TRBD2. The ends lost 4 bases at V and 4 bases at J; junction bases unmatched: 8. The CDR3 spans 16 residues. CDR1 is SGDLS and CDR2 is YYNGEE in the germline V gene. This CDR3 reads CASSPGTSGWLETQYF. The CDR3 DNA sequence: TGTGCCAGCAGCCCAGGGACTAGCGGGTGGCTAGAGACCCAGTACTTC.

The V call is TRBV2, the J call TRBJ2-7, with 7 bases aligning to TRBD1. CDR1 and CDR2 (germline): SNHLY, FYNNEI. Losses at the gene ends were 4 bases for V and 3 bases for J; bases not matched to a gene: 9. The CDR3 is 15 amino acids. CDR3 DNA sequence: TGTGCCAGCAGTGTCACCGGGACAGTGGGCTACGAGCAGTACTTC. Encoded protein: CASSVTGTVGYEQYF. The full variable domain, rest sourced from reference TRBV2 and TRBJ2-7, is EPEVTQTPSHQVTQMGQEVILRCVPISNHLYFYWYRQILGQKVEFLVSFYNNEISEKSEIFDDQFSVERPDGSNFTLKIRSTKLEDSAMYFCASSVTGTVGYEQYFGPGTRLTVT.